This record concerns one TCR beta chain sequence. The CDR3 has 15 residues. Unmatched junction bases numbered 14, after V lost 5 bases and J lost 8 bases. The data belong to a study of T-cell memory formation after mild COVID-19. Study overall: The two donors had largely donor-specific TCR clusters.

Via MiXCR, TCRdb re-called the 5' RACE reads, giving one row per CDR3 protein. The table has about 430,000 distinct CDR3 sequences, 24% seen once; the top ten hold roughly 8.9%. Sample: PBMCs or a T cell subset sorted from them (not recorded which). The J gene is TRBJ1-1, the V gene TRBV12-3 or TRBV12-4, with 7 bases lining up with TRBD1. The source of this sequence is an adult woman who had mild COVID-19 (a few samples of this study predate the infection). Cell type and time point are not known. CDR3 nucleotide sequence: TGTGCCAGCAGTCTATTTTATACAGGGGATCGCGAAGCTTTCTTT. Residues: CASSLFYTGDREAFF.